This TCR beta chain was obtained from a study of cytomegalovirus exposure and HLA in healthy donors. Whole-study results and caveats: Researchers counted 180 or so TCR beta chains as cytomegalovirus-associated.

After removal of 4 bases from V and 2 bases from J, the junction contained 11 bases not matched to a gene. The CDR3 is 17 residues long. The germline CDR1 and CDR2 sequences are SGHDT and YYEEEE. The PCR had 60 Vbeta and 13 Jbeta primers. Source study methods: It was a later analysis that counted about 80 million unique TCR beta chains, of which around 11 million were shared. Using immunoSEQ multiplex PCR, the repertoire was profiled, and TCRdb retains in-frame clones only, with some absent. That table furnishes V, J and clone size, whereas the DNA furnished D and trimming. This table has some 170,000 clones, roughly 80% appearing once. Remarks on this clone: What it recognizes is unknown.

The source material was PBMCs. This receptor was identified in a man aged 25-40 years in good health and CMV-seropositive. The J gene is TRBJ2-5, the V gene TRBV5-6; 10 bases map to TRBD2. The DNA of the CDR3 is TGTGCCAGCAGCCTGGCTCTAGCGGGGGTTTCGCAAGAGACCCAGTACTTC. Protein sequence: CASSLALAGVSQETQYF. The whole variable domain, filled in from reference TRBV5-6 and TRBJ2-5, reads DAGVTQSPTHLIKTRGQQVTLRCSPKSGHDTVSWYQQALGQGPQFIFQYYEEEERQRGNFPDRFSGHQFPNYSSELNVNALLLGDSALYLCASSLALAGVSQETQYFGPGTRLLVL.